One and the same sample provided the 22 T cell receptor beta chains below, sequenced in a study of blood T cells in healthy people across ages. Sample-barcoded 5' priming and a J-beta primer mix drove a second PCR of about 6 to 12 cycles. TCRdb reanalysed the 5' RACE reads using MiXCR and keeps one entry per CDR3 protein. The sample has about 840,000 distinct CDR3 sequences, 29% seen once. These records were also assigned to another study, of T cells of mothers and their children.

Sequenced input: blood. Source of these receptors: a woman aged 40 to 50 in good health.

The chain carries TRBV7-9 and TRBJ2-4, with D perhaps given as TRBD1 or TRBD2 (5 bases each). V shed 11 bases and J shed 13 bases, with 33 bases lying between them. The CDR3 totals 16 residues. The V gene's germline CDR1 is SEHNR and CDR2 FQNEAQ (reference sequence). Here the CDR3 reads CAGNTVGDVGEGEQYF. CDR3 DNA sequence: TGTGCCGGCAACACCGTGGGGGACGTCGGAGAAGGGGAGCAGTACTTC.

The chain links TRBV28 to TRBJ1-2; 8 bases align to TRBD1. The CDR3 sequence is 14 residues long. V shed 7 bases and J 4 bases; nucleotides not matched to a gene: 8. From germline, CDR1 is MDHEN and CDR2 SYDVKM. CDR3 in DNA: TGTGCCAGCACCCCGCCAGGGGGCTCCTATGGCTACACCTTC. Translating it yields CASTPPGGSYGYTF.

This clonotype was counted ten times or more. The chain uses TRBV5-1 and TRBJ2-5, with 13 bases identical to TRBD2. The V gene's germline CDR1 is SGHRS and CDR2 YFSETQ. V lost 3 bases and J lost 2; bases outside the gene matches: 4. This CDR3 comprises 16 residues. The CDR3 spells CASSSWTSGGQETQYF. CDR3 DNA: TGCGCCAGCAGCTCATGGACTAGCGGGGGACAAGAGACCCAGTACTTC.

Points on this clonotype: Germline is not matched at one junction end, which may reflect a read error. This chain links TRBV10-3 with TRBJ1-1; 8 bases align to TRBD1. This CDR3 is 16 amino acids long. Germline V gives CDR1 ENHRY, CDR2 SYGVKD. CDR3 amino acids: CAISDTGGGLNTETFF. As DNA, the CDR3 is TGTGCCATCAGTGATACAGGGGGGGGACTGAACACTGAAACTTTCTTT.

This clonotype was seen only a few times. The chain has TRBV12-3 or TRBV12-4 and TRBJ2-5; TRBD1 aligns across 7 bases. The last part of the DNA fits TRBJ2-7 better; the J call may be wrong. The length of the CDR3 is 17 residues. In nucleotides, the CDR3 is TGTGCCAGCAGTTTCCGGCCCAATGGACAGGCCGGGTACGAGCAGTACTTC. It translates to CASSFRPNGQAGYEQYF.

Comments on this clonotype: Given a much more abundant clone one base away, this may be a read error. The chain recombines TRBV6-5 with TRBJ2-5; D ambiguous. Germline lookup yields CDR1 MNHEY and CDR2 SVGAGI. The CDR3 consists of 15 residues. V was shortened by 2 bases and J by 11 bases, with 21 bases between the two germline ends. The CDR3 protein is CASSYAAARGNEQYF. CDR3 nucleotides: TGTGCCAGCAGTTACGCGGCCGCGCGAGGCAATGAGCAGTACTTC.

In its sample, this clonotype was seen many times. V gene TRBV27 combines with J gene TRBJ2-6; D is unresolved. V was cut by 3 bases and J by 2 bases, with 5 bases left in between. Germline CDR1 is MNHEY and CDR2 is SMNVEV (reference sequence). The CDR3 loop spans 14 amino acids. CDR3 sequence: CASSFGAGANVLTF. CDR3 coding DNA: TGTGCCAGCAGTTTTGGTGCTGGGGCCAACGTCCTGACTTTC.

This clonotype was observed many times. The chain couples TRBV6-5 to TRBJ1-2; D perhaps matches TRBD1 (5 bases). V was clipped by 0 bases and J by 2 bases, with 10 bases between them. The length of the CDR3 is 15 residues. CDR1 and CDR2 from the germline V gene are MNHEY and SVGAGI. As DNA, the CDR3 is TGTGCCAGCAGTTACTCGGTTTGGGGGAACTATGGCTACACCTTC. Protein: CASSYSVWGNYGYTF.

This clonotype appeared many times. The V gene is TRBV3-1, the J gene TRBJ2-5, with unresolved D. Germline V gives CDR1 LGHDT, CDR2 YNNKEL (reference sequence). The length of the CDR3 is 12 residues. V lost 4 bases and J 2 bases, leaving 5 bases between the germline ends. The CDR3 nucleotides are TGTGCCAGCAGCCGGGCTCAAGAGACCCAGTACTTC. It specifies CASSRAQETQYF.

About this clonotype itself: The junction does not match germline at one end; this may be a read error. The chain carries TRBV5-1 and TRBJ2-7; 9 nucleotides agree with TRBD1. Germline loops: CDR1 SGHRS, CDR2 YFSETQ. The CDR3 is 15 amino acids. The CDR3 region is CAGSLVARQGDEQYF. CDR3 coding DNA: TGCGCCGGCAGCTTGGTCGCCAGACAGGGGGACGAGCAGTACTTC.

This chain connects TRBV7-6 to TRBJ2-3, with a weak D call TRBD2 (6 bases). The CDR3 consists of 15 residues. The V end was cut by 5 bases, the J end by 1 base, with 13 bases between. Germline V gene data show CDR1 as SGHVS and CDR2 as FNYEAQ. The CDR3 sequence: CASSPRGERTDTQYF. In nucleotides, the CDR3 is TGTGCCAGCAGCCCCCGCGGGGAACGCACAGATACGCAGTATTTT.

In nucleotides, the CDR3 is TGCAGTGCTAGAGATATGGACTACCGGCCCTACAATGAGCAGTTCTTC. Its protein product is CSARDMDYRPYNEQFF. The chain uses TRBV20-1 and TRBJ2-1; a weak D match, TRBD2 (6 bases). Trimming cost V 0 bases and J 2 bases, with 14 bases left between them. Germline lookup yields CDR1 DFQATT and CDR2 SNEGSKA (reference sequence). The CDR3 extends over 16 amino acids.

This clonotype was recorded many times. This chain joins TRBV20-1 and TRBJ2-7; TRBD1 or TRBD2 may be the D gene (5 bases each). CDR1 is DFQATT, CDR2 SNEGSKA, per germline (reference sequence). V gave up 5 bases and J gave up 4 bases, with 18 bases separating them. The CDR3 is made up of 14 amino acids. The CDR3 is CSALRTGPLYEQYF. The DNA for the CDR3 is TGCAGTGCTCTCCGGACGGGGCCTTTGTACGAGCAGTACTTC.

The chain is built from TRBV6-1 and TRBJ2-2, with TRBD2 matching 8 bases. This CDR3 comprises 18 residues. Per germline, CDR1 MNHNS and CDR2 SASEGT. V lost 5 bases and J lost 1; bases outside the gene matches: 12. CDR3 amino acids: CASSPGLWLAGNTGELFF. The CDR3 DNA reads TGTGCCAGCAGTCCCGGTCTATGGCTAGCGGGGAACACCGGGGAGCTGTTTTTT.

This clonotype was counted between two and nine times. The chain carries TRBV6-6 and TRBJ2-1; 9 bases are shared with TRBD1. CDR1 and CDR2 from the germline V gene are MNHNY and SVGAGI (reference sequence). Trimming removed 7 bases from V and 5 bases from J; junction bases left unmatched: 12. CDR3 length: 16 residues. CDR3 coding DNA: TGTGCCAGCACCAACCGACAGGGGGGGAGGGACAATGAGCAGTTCTTC. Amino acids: CASTNRQGGRDNEQFF.

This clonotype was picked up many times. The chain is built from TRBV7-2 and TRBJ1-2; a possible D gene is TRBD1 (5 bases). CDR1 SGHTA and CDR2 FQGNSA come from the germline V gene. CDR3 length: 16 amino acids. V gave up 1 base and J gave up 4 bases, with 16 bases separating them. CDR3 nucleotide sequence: TGTGCCAGCAGCTTAGGATCCGGGACGGCGACCTATGGCTACACCTTC. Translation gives CASSLGSGTATYGYTF. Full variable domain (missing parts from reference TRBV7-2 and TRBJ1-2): GAGVSQSPSNKVTEKGKDVELRCDPISGHTALYWYRQSLGQGLEFLIYFQGNSAPDKSGLPSDRFSAERTGGSVSTLTIQRTQQEDSAVYLCASSLGSGTATYGYTFGSGTRLTVV.

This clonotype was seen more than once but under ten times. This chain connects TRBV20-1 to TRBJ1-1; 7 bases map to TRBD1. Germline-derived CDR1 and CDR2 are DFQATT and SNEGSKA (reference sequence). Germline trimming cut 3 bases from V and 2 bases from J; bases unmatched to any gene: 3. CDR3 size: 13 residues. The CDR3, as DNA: TGCAGTGCTAGCGACAGGGTAAACACTGAAGCTTTCTTT. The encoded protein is CSASDRVNTEAFF.

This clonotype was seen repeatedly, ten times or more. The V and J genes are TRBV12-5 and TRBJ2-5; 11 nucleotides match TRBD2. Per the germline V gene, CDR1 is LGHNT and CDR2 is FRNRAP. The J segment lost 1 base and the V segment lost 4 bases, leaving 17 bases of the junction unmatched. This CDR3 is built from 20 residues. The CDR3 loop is CASGSFLRLAGRRVQETQYF. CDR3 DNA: TGTGCTAGTGGTTCCTTCCTCAGACTAGCGGGGAGGAGAGTCCAAGAGACCCAGTACTTC. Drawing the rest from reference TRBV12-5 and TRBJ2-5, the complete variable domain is DARVTQTPRHKVTEMGQEVTMRCQPILGHNTVFWYRQTMMQGLELLAYFRNRAPLDDSGMPKDRFSAEMPDATLATLKIQPSEPRDSAVYFCASGSFLRLAGRRVQETQYFGPGTRLLVL.

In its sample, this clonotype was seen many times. The CDR3 reads CAISELQGLETQYF. DNA of the CDR3: TGTGCCATCAGTGAGCTTCAGGGGCTGGAGACCCAGTACTTC. The chain has TRBV10-3 and TRBJ2-5; possibly TRBD1 for D (6 bases). Trimming cost V 2 bases and J 5 bases, with 12 bases left between them. In germline, CDR1 is ENHRY, CDR2 SYGVKD. The CDR3 extends over 14 amino acids.

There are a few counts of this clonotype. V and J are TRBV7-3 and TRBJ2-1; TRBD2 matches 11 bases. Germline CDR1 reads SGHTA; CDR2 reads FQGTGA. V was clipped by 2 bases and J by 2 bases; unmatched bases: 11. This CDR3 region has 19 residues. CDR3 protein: CASSLGPLTSGGTYNEQFF. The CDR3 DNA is TGTGCCAGCAGCTTAGGCCCCCTTACTAGCGGGGGAACCTACAATGAGCAGTTCTTC.

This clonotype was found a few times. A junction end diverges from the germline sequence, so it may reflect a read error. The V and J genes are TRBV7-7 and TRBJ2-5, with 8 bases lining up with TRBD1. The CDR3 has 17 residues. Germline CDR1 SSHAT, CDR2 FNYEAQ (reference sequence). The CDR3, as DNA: TGTGCTAGCAGCCAGGGGGCCTCTCGGGGGCTATTGGAGACCCAGTACTTC. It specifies CASSQGASRGLLETQYF. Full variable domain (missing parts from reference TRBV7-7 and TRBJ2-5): GAGVSQSPRYKVTKRGQDVTLRCDPISSHATLYWYQQALGQGPEFLTYFNYEAQPDKSGLPSDRFSAERPEGSISTLTIQRTEQRDSAMYRCASSQGASRGLLETQYFGPGTRLLVL.

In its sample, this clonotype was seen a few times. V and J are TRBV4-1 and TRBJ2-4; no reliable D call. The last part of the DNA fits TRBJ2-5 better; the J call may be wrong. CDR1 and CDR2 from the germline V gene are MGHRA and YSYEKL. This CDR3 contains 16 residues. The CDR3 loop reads CASSQEVVGIGETQYF. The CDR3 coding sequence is TGCGCCAGCAGCCAAGAGGTAGTCGGAATTGGGGAGACCCAGTACTTC.